This entry concerns a single T cell receptor beta chain. This clone was seen only once. Its binding antigen is unknown. No base quality values were provided; no much bigger clone lies one nucleotide off. From the germline V gene, CDR1 is MNHEY and CDR2 is SVGAGI. V is pruned by 5 bases and J by 6 bases, leaving 3 bases of the junction without a gene match. Counted from cysteine to phenylalanine, this CDR3 has 12 amino acids. Here the CDR3 DNA is all that survives: 36 bases in frame from base 1. TCRbeta CDR3 regions were amplified from genomic DNA using the immunoSEQ Assay, a bias-controlled multiplex PCR. From the authors' description of their analysis: Nucleated cell counts per sample were estimated from amplification of reference gene primers within the assay. To quantify the absolute abundance of each unique TCRbeta CDR3 rearrangement, sequence reads were collapsed and filtered. For each sample, productive Simpson clonality was calculated as the square root of Simpson's diversity index over productive rearrangements. TCRdb took over this immuneACCESS table, retaining in-frame rearrangements with V and J assigned. Such tables are incomplete; in checked studies, under half of the missing clones stem from an unresolved V gene, and the remainder is unexplained. For V, J and clone size, that table is used; D and trimming come from the DNA. Across this sample there are hundreds of thousands of clones, with more than 70% seen only once. The biggest ten clones account for around 6.3% of the sample.

At one collaborating source in Seattle, patients were enrolled during active infection and were followed longitudinally through the course of disease. The collaborating institutions used their own protocols to collect whole blood in K2EDTA tubes. For TCRbeta analysis, collaborators shipped samples as frozen whole blood, isolated PBMCs, or DNA extracted from either of those sample types. This entry comes from a study of blood T cell repertoires in COVID-19 (TCRdb year 2020). For context, the study as a whole: Samples covering the acute and convalescent phases of COVID-19 were provided by collaborators in the United States, Italy and Spain. The prospective study material was composed of cDNA or gDNA derived from T cells, B-cell-depleted T cells, or PBMCs. The repertoires were released in a freely available public database intended as a resource for research on the immune response to SARS-CoV-2. Where available, HLA class I and class II types were taken from metadata supplied by the sample provider and were not determined by assay-based typing. The dataset comprised deeply sampled blood TCRbeta repertoires from subjects exposed to, actively infected with, or recovered from COVID-19. Samples came from the ongoing ImmuneRACE study (first 160 participants) plus 1,254 subjects from 6 global collaborators. Nearly every sample came with metadata listing a de-identified subject ID, COVID-19 status, age in years and sex. General conclusions and limits of the study: Clinical and demographic metadata were provided uncurated, with the amount varying by source and participant.

The source is a woman in her thirties with COVID-19, enrolled during active disease. The sequence is built from TRBV6-5 and TRBJ2-7; 8 bases in the middle match TRBD1. The sequencing input was peripheral blood. The CDR3 sequence is CASSTGQGEQYF. The DNA is TGTGCCAGCAGTACCGGACAGGGCGAGCAGTACTTC.